This T cell receptor (beta chain) was identified during a study of T-cell memory formation after mild COVID-19. TCRdb itself ran the 5' RACE reads through MiXCR, one entry per CDR3 protein. The sample has about 260,000 distinct CDR3 sequences; 15% to 20% are singletons. Germline V lookup: CDR1 MNHEY, CDR2 SMNVEV (reference sequence). V was pared by 10 bases and J by 5 bases, with 12 bases of the junction left unmatched. This CDR3 is built from 16 residues. The gene calls are TRBV27 and TRBJ2-2, with 11 bases lining up with TRBD1. Sequencing used PBMCs or a T cell subset sorted from them (not recorded which). The TCR sequence derives from a man younger than 30 who had mild COVID-19 (a few samples of this study predate the infection). Cell type and time point are not known. The CDR3 sequence: CATSTWTGGRTGELFF. CDR3 coding DNA: TGTGCCACCTCGACCTGGACAGGGGGCAGAACCGGGGAGCTGTTTTTT.